Given below is one T cell receptor beta chain in context. TCRdb reprocessed the RT-PCR reads via MiXCR and lists one record per CDR3 protein. The sample has more than 550,000 distinct CDR3 sequences; about 11% are singletons. The entry originates in a study of response to subunit inactivated influenza vaccine. This CDR3 comprises 14 residues. Trimming cost V 2 bases and J 3 bases, with 11 bases left between them. Germline V lookup: CDR1 SGHRS, CDR2 YFSETQ. The data also belong to a second study, concerning T cells expressing NK-cell markers. That paper notes: The cDNA for TCR beta came from 5'RACE template switching with UMIs.

The origin of this receptor is a man aged 50 to 59 who received an inactivated influenza vaccine. Here the sequenced sample was PBMCs from blood, taken on the day of vaccination. The chain links TRBV5-1 to TRBJ2-5; tentatively, D is TRBD2 (6 bases). The CDR3 sequence: CASSFAGRKETQYF. Here the CDR3 DNA reads TGCGCCAGCAGCTTTGCGGGGAGGAAAGAGACCCAGTACTTC.